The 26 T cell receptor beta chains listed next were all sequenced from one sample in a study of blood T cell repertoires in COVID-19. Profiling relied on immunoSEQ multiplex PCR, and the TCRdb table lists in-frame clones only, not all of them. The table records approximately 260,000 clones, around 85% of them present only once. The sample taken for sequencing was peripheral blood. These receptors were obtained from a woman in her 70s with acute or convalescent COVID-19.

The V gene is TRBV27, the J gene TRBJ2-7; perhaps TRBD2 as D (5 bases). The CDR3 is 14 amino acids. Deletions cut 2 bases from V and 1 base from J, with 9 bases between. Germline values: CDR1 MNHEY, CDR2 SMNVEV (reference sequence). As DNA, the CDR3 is TGTGCCAGCAGTTTAACCAGGAGGTCCTACGAGCAGTACTTC. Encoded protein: CASSLTRRSYEQYF.

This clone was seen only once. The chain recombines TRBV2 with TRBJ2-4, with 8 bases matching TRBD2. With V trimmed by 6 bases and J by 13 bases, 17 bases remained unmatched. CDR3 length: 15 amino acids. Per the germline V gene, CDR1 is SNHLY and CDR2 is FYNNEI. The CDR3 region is CASSEEVTSASSQYF. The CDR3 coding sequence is TGTGCCAGCAGCGAGGAGGTGACTAGCGCTTCAAGCCAGTACTTC. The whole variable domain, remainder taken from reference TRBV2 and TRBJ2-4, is EPEVTQTPSHQVTQMGQEVILRCVPISNHLYFYWYRQILGQKVEFLVSFYNNEISEKSEIFDDQFSVERPDGSNFTLKIRSTKLEDSAMYFCASSEEVTSASSQYFGAGTRLSVL.

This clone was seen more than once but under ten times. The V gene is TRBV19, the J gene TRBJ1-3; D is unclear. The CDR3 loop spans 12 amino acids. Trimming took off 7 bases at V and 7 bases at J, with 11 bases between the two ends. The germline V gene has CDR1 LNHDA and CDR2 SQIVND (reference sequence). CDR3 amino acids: CASKGADNTIYF. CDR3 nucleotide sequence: TGTGCCAGTAAGGGAGCGGACAACACCATATATTTT. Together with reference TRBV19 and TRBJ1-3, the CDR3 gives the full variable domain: DGGITQSPKYLFRKEGQNVTLSCEQNLNHDAMYWYRQDPGQGLRLIYYSQIVNDFQKGDIAEGYSVSREKKESFPLTVTSAQKNPTAFYLCASKGADNTIYFGEGSWLTVV.

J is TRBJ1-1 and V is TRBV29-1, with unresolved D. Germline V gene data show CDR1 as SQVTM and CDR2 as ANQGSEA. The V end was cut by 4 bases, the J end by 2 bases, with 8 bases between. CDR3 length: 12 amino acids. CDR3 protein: CSVVIQNTEAFF. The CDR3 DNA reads TGCAGCGTTGTGATACAAAACACTGAAGCTTTCTTT.

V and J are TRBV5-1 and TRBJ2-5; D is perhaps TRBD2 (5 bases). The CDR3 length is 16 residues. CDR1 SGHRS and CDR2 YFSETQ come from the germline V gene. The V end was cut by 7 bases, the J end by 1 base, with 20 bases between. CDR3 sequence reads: CASRASGTERQETQYF. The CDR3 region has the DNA TGCGCCAGCCGGGCGTCGGGAACAGAGCGCCAAGAGACCCAGTACTTC.

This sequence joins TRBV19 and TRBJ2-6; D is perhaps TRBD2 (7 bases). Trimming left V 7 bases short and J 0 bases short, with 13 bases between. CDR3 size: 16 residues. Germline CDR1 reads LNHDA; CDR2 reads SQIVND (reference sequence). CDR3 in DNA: TGTGCCAGTATGAGGGGGAGGGTCTCTGGGGCCAACGTCCTGACTTTC. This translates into CASMRGRVSGANVLTF.

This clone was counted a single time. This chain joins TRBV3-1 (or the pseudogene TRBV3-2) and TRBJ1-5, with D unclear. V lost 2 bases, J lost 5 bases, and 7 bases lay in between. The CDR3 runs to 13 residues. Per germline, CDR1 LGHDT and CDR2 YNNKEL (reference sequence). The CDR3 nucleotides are TGTGCCAGCAGCCAATCGCGGGATCAGCCCCAGCATTTT. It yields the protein CASSQSRDQPQHF.

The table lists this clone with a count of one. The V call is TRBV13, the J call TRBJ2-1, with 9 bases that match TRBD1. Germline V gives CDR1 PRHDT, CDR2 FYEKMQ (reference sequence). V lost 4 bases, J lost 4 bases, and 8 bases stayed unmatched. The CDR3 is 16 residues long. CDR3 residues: CASSSPGTGKYNEQFF. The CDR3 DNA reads TGTGCCAGCAGCTCTCCCGGGACAGGGAAGTACAATGAGCAGTTCTTC.

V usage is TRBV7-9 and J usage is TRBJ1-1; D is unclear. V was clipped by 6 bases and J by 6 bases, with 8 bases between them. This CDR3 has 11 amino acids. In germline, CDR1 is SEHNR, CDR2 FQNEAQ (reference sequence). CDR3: CASSLYAEAFF. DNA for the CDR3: TGTGCCAGCAGTCTATATGCTGAAGCTTTCTTT.

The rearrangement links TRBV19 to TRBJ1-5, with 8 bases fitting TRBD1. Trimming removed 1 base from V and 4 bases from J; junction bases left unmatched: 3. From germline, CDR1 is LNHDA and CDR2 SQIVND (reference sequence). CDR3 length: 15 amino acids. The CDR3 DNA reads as TGTGCCAGTAGTATAGGAAGGACAGGGAATCAGCCCCAGCATTTT. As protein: CASSIGRTGNQPQHF.

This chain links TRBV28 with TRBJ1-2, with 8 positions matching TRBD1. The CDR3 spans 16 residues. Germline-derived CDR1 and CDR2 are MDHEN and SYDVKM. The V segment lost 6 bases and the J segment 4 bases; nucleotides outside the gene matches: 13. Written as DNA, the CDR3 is TGTGCCAGCAGCCCCCACCCAGGGGGCGCCAGCTATGGCTACACCTTC. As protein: CASSPHPGGASYGYTF.

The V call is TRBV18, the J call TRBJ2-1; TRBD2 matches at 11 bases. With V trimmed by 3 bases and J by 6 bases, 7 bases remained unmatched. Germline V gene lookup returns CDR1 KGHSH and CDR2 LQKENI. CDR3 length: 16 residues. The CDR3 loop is CASSPRLAGGPNEQFF. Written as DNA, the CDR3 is TGTGCCAGCTCACCGAGGCTAGCGGGGGGACCCAATGAGCAGTTCTTC.

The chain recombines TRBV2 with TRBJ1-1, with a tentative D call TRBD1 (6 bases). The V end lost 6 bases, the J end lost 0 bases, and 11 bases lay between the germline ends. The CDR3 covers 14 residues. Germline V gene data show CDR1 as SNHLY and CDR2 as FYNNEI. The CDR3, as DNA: TGTGCCAGCAGATCGACAGGTGTGAACACTGAAGCTTTCTTT. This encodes CASRSTGVNTEAFF.

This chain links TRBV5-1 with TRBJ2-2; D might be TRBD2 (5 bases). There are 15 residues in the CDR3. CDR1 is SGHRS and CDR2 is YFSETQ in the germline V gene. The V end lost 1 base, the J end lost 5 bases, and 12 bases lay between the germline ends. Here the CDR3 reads CASSLSGRETGELFF. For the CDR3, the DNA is TGCGCCAGCAGCTTGTCCGGAAGGGAGACCGGGGAGCTGTTTTTT.

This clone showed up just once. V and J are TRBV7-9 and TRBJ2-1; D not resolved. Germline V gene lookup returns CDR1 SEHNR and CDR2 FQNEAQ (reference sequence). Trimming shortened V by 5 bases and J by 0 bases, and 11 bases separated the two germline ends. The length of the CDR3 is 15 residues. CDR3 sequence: CASSRQATSYNEQFF. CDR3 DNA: TGTGCCAGCAGCCGCCAGGCCACCTCCTACAATGAGCAGTTCTTC. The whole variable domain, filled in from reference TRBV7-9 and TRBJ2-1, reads DTGVSQNPRHKITKRGQNVTFRCDPISEHNRLYWYRQTLGQGPEFLTYFQNEAQLEKSRLLSDRFSAERPKGSFSTLEIQRTEQGDSAMYLCASSRQATSYNEQFFGPGTRLTVL.

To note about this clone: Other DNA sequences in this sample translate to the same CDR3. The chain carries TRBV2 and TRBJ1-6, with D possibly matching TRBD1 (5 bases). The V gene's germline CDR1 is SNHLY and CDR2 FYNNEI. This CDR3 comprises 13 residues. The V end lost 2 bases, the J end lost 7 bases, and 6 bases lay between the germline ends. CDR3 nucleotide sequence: TGTGCCAGCAGTGAACAGGGAAATTCACCCCTCCACTTT. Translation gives CASSEQGNSPLHF. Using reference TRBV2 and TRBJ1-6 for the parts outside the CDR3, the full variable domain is EPEVTQTPSHQVTQMGQEVILRCVPISNHLYFYWYRQILGQKVEFLVSFYNNEISEKSEIFDDQFSVERPDGSNFTLKIRSTKLEDSAMYFCASSEQGNSPLHFGNGTRLTVT.

The CDR3 DNA reads as TGTGCCAGCAGCCAACTCGGGGTCGGGGTTCAGTATGGGGAAAAACTGTTTTTT. Its protein is CASSQLGVGVQYGEKLFF. The chain links TRBV2 to TRBJ1-4; D gene ambiguous. Between the trimmed V and J ends, which lost 6 bases and 8 bases, there was a span of 28 bases. This CDR3 has 18 residues. The V gene's germline CDR1 is SNHLY and CDR2 FYNNEI.

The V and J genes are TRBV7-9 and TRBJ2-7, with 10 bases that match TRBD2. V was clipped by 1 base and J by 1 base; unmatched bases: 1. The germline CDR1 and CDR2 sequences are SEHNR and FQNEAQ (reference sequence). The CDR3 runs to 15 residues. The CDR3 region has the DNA TGTGCCAGCAGCTTAGGGACTAGCGGTTCCTACGAGCAGTACTTC. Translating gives CASSLGTSGSYEQYF.

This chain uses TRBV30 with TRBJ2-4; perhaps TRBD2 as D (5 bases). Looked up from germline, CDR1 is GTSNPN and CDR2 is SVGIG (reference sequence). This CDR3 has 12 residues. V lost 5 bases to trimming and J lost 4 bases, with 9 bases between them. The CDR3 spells CAWAGIKNIQYF. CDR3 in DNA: TGTGCCTGGGCCGGGATAAAAAACATTCAGTACTTC.

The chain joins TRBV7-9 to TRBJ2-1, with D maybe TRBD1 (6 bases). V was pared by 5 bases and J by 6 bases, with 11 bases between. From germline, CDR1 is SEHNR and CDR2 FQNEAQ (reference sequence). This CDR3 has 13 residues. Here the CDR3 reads CASSITGRNEQFF. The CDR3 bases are TGTGCCAGCAGCATTACAGGGCGCAATGAGCAGTTCTTC.

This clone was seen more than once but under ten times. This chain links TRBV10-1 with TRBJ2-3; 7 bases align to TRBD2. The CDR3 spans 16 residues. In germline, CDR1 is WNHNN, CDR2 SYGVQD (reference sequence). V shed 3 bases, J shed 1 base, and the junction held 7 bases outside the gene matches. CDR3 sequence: CASSDGLAVGTDTQYF. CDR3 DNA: TGCGCCAGCAGTGATGGGCTAGCGGTGGGCACAGATACGCAGTATTTT.

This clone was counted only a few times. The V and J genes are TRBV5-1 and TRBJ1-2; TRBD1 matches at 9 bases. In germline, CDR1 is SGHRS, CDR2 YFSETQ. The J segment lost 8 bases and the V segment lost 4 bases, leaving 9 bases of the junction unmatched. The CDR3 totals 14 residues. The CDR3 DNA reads TGCGCCAGCAGCCCTTCAACAGGGGGCAGGGGCTACACCTTC. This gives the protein CASSPSTGGRGYTF. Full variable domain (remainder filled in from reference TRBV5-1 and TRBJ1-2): KAGVTQTPRYLIKTRGQQVTLSCSPISGHRSVSWYQQTPGQGLQFLFEYFSETQRNKGNFPGRFSGRQFSNSRSEMNVSTLELGDSALYLCASSPSTGGRGYTFGSGTRLTVV.

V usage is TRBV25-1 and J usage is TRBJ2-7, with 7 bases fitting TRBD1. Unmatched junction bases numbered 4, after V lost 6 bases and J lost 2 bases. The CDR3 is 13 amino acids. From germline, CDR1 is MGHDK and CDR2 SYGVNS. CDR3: CASRPTGAYEQYF. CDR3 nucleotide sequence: TGTGCCAGCAGGCCTACAGGGGCCTACGAGCAGTACTTC.

The CDR3 DNA reads TGTGCCAGCAGCAAAGAGGGCGGGGGGAATTACGAGCAGTACTTC. It codes for CASSKEGGGNYEQYF. The V and J genes are TRBV21-1 and TRBJ2-7; the table's TRBD2 call for D was not verified on the DNA. TRBV21-1 is listed as a pseudogene. This CDR3 comprises 15 residues.

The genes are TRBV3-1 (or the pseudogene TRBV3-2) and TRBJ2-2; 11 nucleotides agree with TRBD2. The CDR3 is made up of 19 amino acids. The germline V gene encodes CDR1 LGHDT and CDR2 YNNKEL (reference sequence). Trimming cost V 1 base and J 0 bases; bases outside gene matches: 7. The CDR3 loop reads CASSQGVAGGLANTGELFF. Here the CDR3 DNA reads TGTGCCAGCAGCCAAGGAGTAGCGGGAGGGCTCGCGAACACCGGGGAGCTGTTTTTT.

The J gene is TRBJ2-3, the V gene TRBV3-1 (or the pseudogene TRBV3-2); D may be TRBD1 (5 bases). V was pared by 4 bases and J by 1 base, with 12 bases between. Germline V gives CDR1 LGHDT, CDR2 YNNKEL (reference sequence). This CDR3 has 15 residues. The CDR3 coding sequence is TGTGCCAGCAGCCCAGGTAAGGGGCGCACAGATACGCAGTATTTT. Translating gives CASSPGKGRTDTQYF.